This T cell receptor beta chain stems from a study of T cells in Graves' hyperthyroidism and ophthalmopathy. 10 ml of fresh peripheral blood supplied the PBMCs. This clonotype was seen many times. Amplification yielded TCR beta CDR3 regions, with RNA transcripts as the source. Initially, a first-round RT-PCR of the TCR CDR3 employed the HTBI primer set. In TCRdb, the multiplex PCR reads were re-called with MiXCR into one record per CDR3 protein. This repertoire shows 400,000 to 500,000 distinct CDR3 sequences, approximately 14% found once; its top ten account for roughly 13%. Trimming took 1 base from V and 3 from J, leaving 7 bases between them. CDR1 and CDR2 from the germline V gene are KGHSH and LQKENI. This CDR3 contains 13 residues.

Sequenced: blood. The chain has TRBV18 and TRBJ2-7; no reliable D call. The receptor was derived from a man between 18 and 35 years old with Graves' ophthalmopathy. This chain's CDR3 is CASSPRRSYEQYF. As DNA, the CDR3 is TGTGCCAGCTCACCACGGCGGAGCTACGAGCAGTACTTC.